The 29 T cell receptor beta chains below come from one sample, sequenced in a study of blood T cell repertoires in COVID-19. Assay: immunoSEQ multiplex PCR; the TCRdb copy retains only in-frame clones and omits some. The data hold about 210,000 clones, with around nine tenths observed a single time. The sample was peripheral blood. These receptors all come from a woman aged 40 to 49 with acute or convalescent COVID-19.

The CDR3 sequence: CASSLWPGKTNTGELFF. CDR3 coding DNA: TGCGCCAGCAGCCTGTGGCCAGGGAAGACGAACACCGGGGAGCTGTTTTTT. The genes are TRBV5-1 and TRBJ2-2, with TRBD1 as a possible D gene (5 bases). Germline V gene sequence: CDR1 SGHRS, CDR2 YFSETQ. CDR3 length: 17 amino acids. The germline V and J ends were trimmed by 4 bases and 0 bases, with 16 bases remaining between them.

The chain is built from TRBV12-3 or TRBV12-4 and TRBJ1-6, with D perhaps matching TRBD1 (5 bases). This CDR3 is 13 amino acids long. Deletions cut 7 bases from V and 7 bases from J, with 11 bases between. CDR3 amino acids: CASTGRGNSPLHF. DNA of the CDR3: TGTGCCAGCACAGGGCGTGGGAATTCACCCCTCCACTTT.

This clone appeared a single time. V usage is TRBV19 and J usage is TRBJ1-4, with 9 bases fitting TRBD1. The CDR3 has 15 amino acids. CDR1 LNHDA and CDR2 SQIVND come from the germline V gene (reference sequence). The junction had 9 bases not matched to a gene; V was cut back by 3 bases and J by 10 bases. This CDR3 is CASSILLDRGGKLFF. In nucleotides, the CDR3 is TGTGCCAGTAGTATCCTGTTGGACAGGGGCGGAAAACTGTTTTTT.

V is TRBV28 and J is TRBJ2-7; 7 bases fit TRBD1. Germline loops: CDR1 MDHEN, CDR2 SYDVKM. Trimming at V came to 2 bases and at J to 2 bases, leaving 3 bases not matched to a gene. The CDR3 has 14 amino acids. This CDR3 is CASSLKGAPYEQYV. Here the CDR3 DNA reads TGTGCCAGCAGTTTAAAGGGGGCCCCCTACGAGCAGTACGTC.

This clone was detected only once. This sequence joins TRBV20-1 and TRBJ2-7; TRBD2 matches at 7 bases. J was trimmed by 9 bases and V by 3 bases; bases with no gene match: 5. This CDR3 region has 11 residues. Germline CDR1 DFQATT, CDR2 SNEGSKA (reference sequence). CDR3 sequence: CSARTSLGQYV. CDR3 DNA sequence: TGCAGTGCTAGGACTAGCTTGGGGCAGTACGTC.

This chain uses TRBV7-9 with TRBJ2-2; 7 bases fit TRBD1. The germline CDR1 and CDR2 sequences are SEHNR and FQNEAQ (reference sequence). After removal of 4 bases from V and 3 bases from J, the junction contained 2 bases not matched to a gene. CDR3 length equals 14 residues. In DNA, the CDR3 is TGTGCCAGCAGCTATACAGGGGACACCGGGGAGCTGTTTTTT. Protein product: CASSYTGDTGELFF. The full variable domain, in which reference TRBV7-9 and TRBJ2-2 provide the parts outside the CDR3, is DTGVSQNPRHKITKRGQNVTFRCDPISEHNRLYWYRQTLGQGPEFLTYFQNEAQLEKSRLLSDRFSAERPKGSFSTLEIQRTEQGDSAMYLCASSYTGDTGELFFGEGSRLTVL.

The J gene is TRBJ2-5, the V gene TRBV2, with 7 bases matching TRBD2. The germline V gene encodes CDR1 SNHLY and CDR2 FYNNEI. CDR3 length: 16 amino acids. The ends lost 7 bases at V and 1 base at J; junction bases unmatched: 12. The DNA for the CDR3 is TGTGCCAGCACTCCCTGGGGGAGGGGACTCCAAGAGACCCAGTACTTC. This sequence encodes CASTPWGRGLQETQYF.

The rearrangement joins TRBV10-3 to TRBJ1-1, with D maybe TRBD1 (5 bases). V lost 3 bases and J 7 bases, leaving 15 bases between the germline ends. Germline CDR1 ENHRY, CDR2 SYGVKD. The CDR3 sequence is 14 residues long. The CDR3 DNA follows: TGTGCCATCAGTGATTTGATAGGGAGGGGTGAAGCTTTCTTT. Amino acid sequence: CAISDLIGRGEAFF.

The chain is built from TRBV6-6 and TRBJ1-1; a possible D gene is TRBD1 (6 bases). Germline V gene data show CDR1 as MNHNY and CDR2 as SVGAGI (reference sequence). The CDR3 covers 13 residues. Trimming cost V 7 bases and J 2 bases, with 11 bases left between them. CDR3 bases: TGTGCCAGCACTGGGACATATAACACTGAAGCTTTCTTT. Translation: CASTGTYNTEAFF.

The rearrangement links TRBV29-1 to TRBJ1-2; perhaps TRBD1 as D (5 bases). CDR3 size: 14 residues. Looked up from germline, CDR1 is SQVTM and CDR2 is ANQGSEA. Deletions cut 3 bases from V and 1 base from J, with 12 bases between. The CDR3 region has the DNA TGCAGCGTTGAGGAGGGGAGTCGTAACTATGGCTACACCTTC. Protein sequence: CSVEEGSRNYGYTF.

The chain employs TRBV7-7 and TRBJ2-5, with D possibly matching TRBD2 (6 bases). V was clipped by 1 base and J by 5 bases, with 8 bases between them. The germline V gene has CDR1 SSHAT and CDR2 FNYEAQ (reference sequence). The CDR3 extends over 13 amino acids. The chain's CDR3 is CASSLGTTETQYF. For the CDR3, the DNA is TGTGCCAGCAGCTTAGGGACTACGGAGACCCAGTACTTC.

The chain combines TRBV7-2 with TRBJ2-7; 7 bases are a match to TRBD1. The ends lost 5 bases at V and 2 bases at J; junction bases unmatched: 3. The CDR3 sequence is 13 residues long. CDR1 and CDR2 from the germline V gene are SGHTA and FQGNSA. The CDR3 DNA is TGTGCCAGCAGCCCCACAGGGGCCTACGAGCAGTACGTC. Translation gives CASSPTGAYEQYV.

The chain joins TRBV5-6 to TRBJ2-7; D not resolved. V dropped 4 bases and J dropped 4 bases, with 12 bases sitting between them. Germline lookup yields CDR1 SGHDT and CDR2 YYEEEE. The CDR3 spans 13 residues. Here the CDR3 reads CASSTNLGYEQYV. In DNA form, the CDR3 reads TGTGCCAGCAGCACCAACCTAGGTTACGAGCAGTACGTC.

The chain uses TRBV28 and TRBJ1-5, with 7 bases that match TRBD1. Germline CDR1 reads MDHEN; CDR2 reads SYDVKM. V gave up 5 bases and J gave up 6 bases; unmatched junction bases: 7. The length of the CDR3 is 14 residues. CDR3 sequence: CASSRQGIGQPQHF. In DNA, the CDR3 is TGTGCCAGCAGTCGACAGGGTATAGGTCAGCCCCAGCATTTT.

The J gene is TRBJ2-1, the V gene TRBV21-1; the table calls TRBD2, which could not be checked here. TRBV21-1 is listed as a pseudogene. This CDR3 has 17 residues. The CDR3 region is CASTKRGGQGTYNEQFF. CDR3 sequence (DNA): TGTGCCAGCACCAAAAGGGGGGGGCAGGGGACCTACAATGAGCAGTTCTTC.

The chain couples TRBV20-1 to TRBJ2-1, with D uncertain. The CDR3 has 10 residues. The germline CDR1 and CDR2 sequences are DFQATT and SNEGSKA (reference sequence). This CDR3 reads CSYYRNEQFF. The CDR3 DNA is TGCAGCTACTATCGGAATGAGCAGTTCTTC.

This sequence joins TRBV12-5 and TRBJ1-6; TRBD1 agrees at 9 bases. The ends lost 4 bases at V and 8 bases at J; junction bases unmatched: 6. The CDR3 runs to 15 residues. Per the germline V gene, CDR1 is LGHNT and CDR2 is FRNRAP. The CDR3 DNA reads TGTGCTAGTGGTTCGGGACAGGGTGGGTATTCACCCCTCCACTTT. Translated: CASGSGQGGYSPLHF. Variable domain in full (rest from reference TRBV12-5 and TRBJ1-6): DARVTQTPRHKVTEMGQEVTMRCQPILGHNTVFWYRQTMMQGLELLAYFRNRAPLDDSGMPKDRFSAEMPDATLATLKIQPSEPRDSAVYFCASGSGQGGYSPLHFGNGTRLTVT.

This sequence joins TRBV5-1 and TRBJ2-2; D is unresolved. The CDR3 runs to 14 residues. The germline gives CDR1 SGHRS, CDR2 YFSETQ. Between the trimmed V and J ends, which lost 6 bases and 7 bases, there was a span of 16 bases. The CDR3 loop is CASNPGSEVGELFF. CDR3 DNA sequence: TGCGCCAGCAACCCTGGCAGCGAGGTCGGGGAGCTGTTTTTT.

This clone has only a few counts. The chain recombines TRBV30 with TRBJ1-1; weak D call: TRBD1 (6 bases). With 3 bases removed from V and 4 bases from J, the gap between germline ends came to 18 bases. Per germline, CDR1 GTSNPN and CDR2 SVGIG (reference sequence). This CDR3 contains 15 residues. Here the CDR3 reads CAWRLQGWVGTEAFF. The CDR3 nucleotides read TGTGCCTGGAGGCTACAGGGATGGGTAGGCACTGAAGCTTTCTTT.

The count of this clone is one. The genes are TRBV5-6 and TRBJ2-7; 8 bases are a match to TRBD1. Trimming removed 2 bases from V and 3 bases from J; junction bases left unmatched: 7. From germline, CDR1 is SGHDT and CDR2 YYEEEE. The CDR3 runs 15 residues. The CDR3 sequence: CASSFQPGGFYEQYV. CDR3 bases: TGTGCCAGCAGCTTCCAGCCAGGGGGCTTCTACGAGCAGTACGTC.

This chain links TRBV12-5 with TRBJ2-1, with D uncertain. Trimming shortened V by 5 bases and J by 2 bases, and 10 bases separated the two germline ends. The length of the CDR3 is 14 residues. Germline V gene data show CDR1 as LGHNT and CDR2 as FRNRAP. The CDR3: CASGPGGPYNEQFF. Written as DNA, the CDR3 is TGTGCTAGTGGTCCCGGCGGCCCCTACAATGAGCAGTTCTTC.

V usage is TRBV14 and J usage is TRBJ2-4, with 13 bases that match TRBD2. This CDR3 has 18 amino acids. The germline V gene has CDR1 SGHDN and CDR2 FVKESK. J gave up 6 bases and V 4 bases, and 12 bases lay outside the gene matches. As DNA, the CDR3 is TGTGCCAGCAGCCCCCGCGGACTAGCGGGGGCGACCGGAAACATTCAGTACTTC. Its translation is CASSPRGLAGATGNIQYF.

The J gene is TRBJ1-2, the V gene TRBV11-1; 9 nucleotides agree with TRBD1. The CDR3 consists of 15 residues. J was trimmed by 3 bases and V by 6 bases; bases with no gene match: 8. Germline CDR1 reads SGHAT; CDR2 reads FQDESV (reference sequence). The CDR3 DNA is TGTGCCAGCAGTTCCACAGGGGGCAGTTACTATGGCTACACCTTC. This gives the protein CASSSTGGSYYGYTF.

The CDR3, as DNA: TGTGCCAGCAGCCCCGACAGGGGGATCTCCTACGAGCAGTACGTC. Its protein is CASSPDRGISYEQYV. V gene TRBV14 combines with J gene TRBJ2-7, with 9 bases identical to TRBD1. The germline V gene has CDR1 SGHDN and CDR2 FVKESK. V shed 4 bases, J shed 0 bases, and the junction held 4 bases outside the gene matches. CDR3 size: 15 residues.

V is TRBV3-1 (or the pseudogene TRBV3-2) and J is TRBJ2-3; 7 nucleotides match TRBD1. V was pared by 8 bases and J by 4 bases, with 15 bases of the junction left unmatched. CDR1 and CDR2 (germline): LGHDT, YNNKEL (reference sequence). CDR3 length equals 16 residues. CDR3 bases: TGTGCCAGCGGTCCTCAAGGGGGCAAATCGTCAGATACGCAGTATTTT. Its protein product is CASGPQGGKSSDTQYF.

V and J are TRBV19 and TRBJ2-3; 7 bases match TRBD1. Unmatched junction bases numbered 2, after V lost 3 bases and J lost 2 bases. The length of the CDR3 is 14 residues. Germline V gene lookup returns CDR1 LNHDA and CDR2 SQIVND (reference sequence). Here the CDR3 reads CASSMTGNTDTQYF. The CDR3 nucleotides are TGTGCCAGTAGTATGACAGGGAACACAGATACGCAGTATTTT.

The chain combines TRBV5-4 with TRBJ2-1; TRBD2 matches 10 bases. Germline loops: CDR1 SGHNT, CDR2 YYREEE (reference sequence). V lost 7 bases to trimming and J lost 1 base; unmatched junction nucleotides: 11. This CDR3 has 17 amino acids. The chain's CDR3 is CASLAGAGGPSYNEQFF. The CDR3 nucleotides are TGTGCCAGCCTGGCCGGAGCGGGGGGGCCTTCCTACAATGAGCAGTTCTTC.

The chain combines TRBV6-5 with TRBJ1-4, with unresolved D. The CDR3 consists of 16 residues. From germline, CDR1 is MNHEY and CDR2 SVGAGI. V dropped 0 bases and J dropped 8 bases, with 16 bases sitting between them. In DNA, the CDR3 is TGTGCCAGCAGTTACTCCCCGGGAAAGAGCTTAGAAAAACTGTTTTTT. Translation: CASSYSPGKSLEKLFF.

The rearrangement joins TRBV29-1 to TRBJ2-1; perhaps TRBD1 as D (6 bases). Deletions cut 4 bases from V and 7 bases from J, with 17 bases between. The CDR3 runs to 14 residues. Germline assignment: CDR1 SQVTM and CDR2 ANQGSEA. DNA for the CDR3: TGCAGCGTTGTAGACGGGTCAAGGGGGAATGAGCAGTTCTTC. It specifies CSVVDGSRGNEQFF.